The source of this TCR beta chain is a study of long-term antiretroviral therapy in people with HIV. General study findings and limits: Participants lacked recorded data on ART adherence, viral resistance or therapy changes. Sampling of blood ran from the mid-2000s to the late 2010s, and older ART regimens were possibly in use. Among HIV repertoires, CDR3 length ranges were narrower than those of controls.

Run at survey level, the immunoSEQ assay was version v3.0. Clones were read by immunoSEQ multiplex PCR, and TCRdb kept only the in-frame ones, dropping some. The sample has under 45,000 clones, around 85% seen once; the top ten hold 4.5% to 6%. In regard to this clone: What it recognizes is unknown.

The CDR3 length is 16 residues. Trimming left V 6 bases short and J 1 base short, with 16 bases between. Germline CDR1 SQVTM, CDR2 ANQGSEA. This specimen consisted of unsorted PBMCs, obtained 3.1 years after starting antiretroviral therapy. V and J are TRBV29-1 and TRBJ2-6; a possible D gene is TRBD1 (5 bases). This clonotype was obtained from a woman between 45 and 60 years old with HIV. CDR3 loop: CSVSDTGGSGANVLTF. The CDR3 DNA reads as TGCAGCGTATCGGACACAGGCGGATCTGGGGCCAACGTCCTGACTTTC.